These 6 T cell receptor beta chains were all obtained from the same sample, sequenced in a study of shared clonotypes between healthy human individuals. Only in-frame clones appear in the TCRdb table, and some are missing; sequencing was by immunoSEQ multiplex PCR. The data contain approximately 2.1 million clones, 85% to 95% of them seen just once; the ten biggest clones take up 0.39%. The material sequenced was naive CD4+ T cells from PBMCs. The subset here: CD45RA+ positively selected. These receptors came from a man aged 18 to 30 in good health. Some clones in this sample may be carry-over from other donors' samples.

This chain uses TRBV15 with TRBJ2-2, with 7 nucleotides matching TRBD2. The CDR3 extends over 16 amino acids. Germline CDR1 is LNHNV and CDR2 is YYDKDF (reference sequence). Unmatched junction bases numbered 12, after V lost 11 bases and J lost 0 bases. The CDR3 sequence: CASSLLAGSNTGELFF. As DNA, the CDR3 is TGTGCCTCTAGTCTCTTAGCGGGTTCGAACACCGGGGAGCTGTTTTTT.

The V call is TRBV6-5, the J call TRBJ1-2; 8 bases align to TRBD1. V lost 1 base and J lost 2; bases outside the gene matches: 6. This CDR3 contains 16 residues. Germline V gene lookup returns CDR1 MNHEY and CDR2 SVGAGI. CDR3 residues: CASSYYRTGNNYGYTF. The CDR3 DNA is TGTGCCAGCAGTTACTACAGGACAGGGAACAACTATGGCTACACCTTC.

The chain links TRBV2 to TRBJ2-7; D might be TRBD1 (7 bases). Looked up from germline, CDR1 is SNHLY and CDR2 is FYNNEI. With 4 bases removed from V and 5 bases from J, the gap between germline ends came to 15 bases. The CDR3 runs 14 residues. CDR3 sequence: CASSAEGAGNEQYF. For the CDR3, the DNA is TGTGCCAGCAGTGCGGAGGGGGCAGGGAACGAGCAGTACTTC.

The CDR3 sequence is CASSGLVISGNTIYF. CDR3 DNA: TGTGCCAGCAGTGGACTAGTGATCTCTGGAAACACCATATATTTT. The V and J genes are TRBV25-1 and TRBJ1-3; D is uncertain. The V end lost 4 bases, the J end lost 0 bases, and 10 bases lay between the germline ends. The germline V gene encodes CDR1 MGHDK and CDR2 SYGVNS. This CDR3 comprises 15 residues. Using reference TRBV25-1 and TRBJ1-3 for the parts outside the CDR3, the full variable domain is EADIYQTPRYLVIGTGKKITLECSQTMGHDKMYWYQQDPGMELHLIHYSYGVNSTEKGDLSSESTVSRIRTEHFPLTLESARPSHTSQYLCASSGLVISGNTIYFGEGSWLTVV.

V usage is TRBV19 and J usage is TRBJ1-1; TRBD1 might be the D (6 bases). In germline, CDR1 is LNHDA, CDR2 SQIVND (reference sequence). The length of the CDR3 is 13 residues. Trimming cost V 5 bases and J 4 bases, with 11 bases left between them. The CDR3 spells CASSRRDTTEAFF. The CDR3 bases are TGTGCCAGTAGTCGTCGGGACACCACTGAAGCTTTCTTT.

The rearrangement uses TRBV5-1 and TRBJ2-1; 11 positions agree with TRBD2. The V gene end was trimmed by 4 bases and the J gene end by 8 bases; junction bases not matched to a gene: 5. Germline-derived CDR1 and CDR2 are SGHRS and YFSETQ. CDR3 size: 14 residues. In nucleotides, the CDR3 is TGCGCCAGCAGCCTTAGCGGGAGGGCCGATGAGCAGTTCTTC. Translation: CASSLSGRADEQFF.